The 12 T cell receptor beta chains below come from one sample, sequenced in a study of blood T cell repertoires in COVID-19. Profiling relied on immunoSEQ multiplex PCR, and the TCRdb table lists in-frame clones only, not all of them. The table includes approximately 300,000 clones, around 90% detected once. The source material was peripheral blood. All receptors derive from a man between 18 and 29 years old who had recovered from COVID-19.

The CDR3, as DNA: TGTGCCAGCAGTGAAAGGGCTAGCGGAGTATACAATGAGCAGTTCTTC. This codes for CASSERASGVYNEQFF. The J gene is TRBJ2-1, the V gene TRBV2; TRBD2 matches at 7 bases. CDR3 length equals 16 residues. J gave up 4 bases and V 2 bases, and 8 bases lay outside the gene matches. Looked up from germline, CDR1 is SNHLY and CDR2 is FYNNEI.

This chain links TRBV13 with TRBJ2-1, with 10 bases identical to TRBD2. The V gene end was trimmed by 3 bases and the J gene end by 6 bases; junction bases not matched to a gene: 11. The CDR3 loop spans 17 amino acids. Germline CDR1 PRHDT, CDR2 FYEKMQ (reference sequence). The CDR3 loop is CASSFQSLAGVLNEQFF. The CDR3 bases are TGTGCCAGCAGCTTCCAATCTCTAGCGGGAGTGCTCAATGAGCAGTTCTTC.

CDR3 residues: CASSTGFSEPQHF. For the CDR3, the DNA is TGTGCCAGTAGTACGGGTTTCTCGGAGCCCCAGCATTTT. The J gene is TRBJ1-5, the V gene TRBV19, with D unclear. Trimming stripped 4 bases from V and 8 bases from J, with 12 bases between. Looked up from germline, CDR1 is LNHDA and CDR2 is SQIVND (reference sequence). This CDR3 is built from 13 residues.

The chain combines TRBV20-1 with TRBJ2-1; no firm D call. The CDR3 loop spans 11 amino acids. V was cut by 5 bases and J by 3 bases, with 5 bases left in between. The V gene's germline CDR1 is DFQATT and CDR2 SNEGSKA (reference sequence). For the CDR3, the DNA is TGCAGTGCTGAGAGCTACAATGAGCAGTTCTTC. Encoded protein: CSAESYNEQFF.

The chain recombines TRBV7-9 with TRBJ1-2; D not resolved. V lost 4 bases and J 4 bases, leaving 13 bases between the germline ends. The CDR3 extends over 14 amino acids. Germline CDR1 SEHNR, CDR2 FQNEAQ (reference sequence). The CDR3 loop reads CASSWRNGPYGYTF. The CDR3, as DNA: TGTGCCAGCAGCTGGAGGAACGGCCCCTATGGCTACACCTTC.

The chain has TRBV5-1 and TRBJ2-5; TRBD2 might be the D (5 bases). Trimming removed 4 bases from V and 2 bases from J, with 12 bases in between. The CDR3 contains 14 residues. In germline, CDR1 is SGHRS, CDR2 YFSETQ. CDR3 coding DNA: TGCGCCAGCAGCAACTCGGGCGGGCAAGAGACCCAGTACTTC. It specifies CASSNSGGQETQYF.

The chain combines TRBV4-2 with TRBJ2-2; TRBD2 aligns across 8 bases. The ends lost 0 bases at V and 0 bases at J; junction bases unmatched: 6. Germline V CDR1 and CDR2: LGHNA, YNFKEQ. The CDR3 runs to 18 residues. For the CDR3, the DNA is TGTGCCAGCAGCCAAGAAAAACTAGCGGTCGCGAACACCGGGGAGCTGTTTTTT. It codes for CASSQEKLAVANTGELFF.

This chain joins TRBV11-1 and TRBJ2-1; maybe TRBD1 (5 bases). Germline CDR1 and CDR2: SGHAT and FQDESV (reference sequence). The V end was cut by 3 bases, the J end by 8 bases, with 5 bases between. This CDR3 has 11 amino acids. CDR3 DNA: TGTGCCAGCAGCTTCAGGGATGAGCAGTTCTTC. Translating it yields CASSFRDEQFF.

In the case of this clone: Other DNA sequences in this sample translate to the same CDR3. This chain connects TRBV2 to TRBJ1-1; 8 nucleotides match TRBD1. The CDR3 spans 14 residues. The V gene's germline CDR1 is SNHLY and CDR2 FYNNEI. Germline trimming cut 6 bases from V and 1 base from J; bases unmatched to any gene: 4. The CDR3 loop is CASSPGQGNTEAFF. The DNA for the CDR3 is TGTGCCAGCAGCCCTGGACAGGGGAACACTGAAGCTTTCTTT. Using reference TRBV2 and TRBJ1-1 for the parts outside the CDR3, the full variable domain is EPEVTQTPSHQVTQMGQEVILRCVPISNHLYFYWYRQILGQKVEFLVSFYNNEISEKSEIFDDQFSVERPDGSNFTLKIRSTKLEDSAMYFCASSPGQGNTEAFFGQGTRLTVV.

This chain joins TRBV5-8 and TRBJ1-5; a weak D match, TRBD1 (5 bases). The CDR3 totals 18 residues. Germline CDR1 SGHTS, CDR2 YDEGEE. V lost 2 bases and J 5 bases, leaving 23 bases between the germline ends. The CDR3 sequence: CASSFKVKSGTDYQPQHF. The CDR3 DNA is TGTGCCAGCAGCTTTAAAGTCAAGAGCGGGACCGATTATCAGCCCCAGCATTTT.

V is TRBV6-2 or TRBV6-3 and J is TRBJ1-2; TRBD1 matches at 7 bases. Germline CDR1 MNHEY, CDR2 SVGEGT. The CDR3 is made up of 14 amino acids. Losses at the gene ends were 2 bases for V and 6 bases for J; bases not matched to a gene: 6. Written as DNA, the CDR3 is TGTGCCAGCAGTTACCCTATCCAGGGGGATGGCTACACCTTC. It encodes CASSYPIQGDGYTF.

CDR3 sequence: CASSRTGSPEAFF. The CDR3 nucleotides are TGTGCCAGCTCACGAACAGGGAGCCCTGAAGCTTTCTTT. The rearrangement joins TRBV18 to TRBJ1-1, with TRBD1 as a possible D gene (6 bases). CDR1 is KGHSH and CDR2 is LQKENI in the germline V gene. The CDR3 runs to 13 residues. The germline V and J ends were trimmed by 4 bases and 6 bases, with 12 bases remaining between them.